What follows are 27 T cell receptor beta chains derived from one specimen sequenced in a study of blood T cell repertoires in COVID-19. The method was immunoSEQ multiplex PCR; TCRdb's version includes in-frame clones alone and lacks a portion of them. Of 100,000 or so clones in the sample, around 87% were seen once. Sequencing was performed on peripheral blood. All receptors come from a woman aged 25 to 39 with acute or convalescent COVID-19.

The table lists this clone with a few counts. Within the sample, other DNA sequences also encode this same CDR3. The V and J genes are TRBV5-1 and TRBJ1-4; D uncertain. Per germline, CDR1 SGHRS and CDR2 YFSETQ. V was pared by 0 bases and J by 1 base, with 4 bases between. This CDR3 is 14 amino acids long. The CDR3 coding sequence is TGCGCCAGCAGCTTGGACAGAACTAATGAAAAACTGTTTTTT. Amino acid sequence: CASSLDRTNEKLFF.

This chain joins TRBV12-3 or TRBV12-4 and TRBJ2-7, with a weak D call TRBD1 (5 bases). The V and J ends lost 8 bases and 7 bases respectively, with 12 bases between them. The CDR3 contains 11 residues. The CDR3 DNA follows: TGTGCCAGCGGAGAGTACAGGGAGCAGTACTTC. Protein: CASGEYREQYF.

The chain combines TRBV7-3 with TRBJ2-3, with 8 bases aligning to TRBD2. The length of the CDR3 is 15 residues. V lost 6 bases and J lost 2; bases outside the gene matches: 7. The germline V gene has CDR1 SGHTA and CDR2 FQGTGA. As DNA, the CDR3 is TGTGCCAGCAGTGAGGGACTAGGGCCCACAGATACGCAGTATTTT. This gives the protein CASSEGLGPTDTQYF.

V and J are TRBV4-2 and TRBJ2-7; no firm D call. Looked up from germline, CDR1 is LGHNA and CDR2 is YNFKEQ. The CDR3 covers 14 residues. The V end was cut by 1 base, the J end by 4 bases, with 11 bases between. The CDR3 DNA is TGTGCCAGCAGCCAAGTGGAGCTAGGATACGAGCAGTACTTC. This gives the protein CASSQVELGYEQYF.

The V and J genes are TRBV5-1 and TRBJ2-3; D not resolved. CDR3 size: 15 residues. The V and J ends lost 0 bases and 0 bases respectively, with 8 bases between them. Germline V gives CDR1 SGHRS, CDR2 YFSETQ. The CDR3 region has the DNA TGCGCCAGCAGCTTGGTTCAGACTAGCACAGATACGCAGTATTTT. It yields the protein CASSLVQTSTDTQYF.

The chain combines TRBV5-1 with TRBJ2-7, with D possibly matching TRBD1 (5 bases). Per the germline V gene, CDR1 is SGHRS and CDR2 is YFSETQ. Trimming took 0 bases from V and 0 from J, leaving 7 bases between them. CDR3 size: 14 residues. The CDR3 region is CASSLGDSSYEQYF. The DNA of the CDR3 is TGCGCCAGCAGCTTGGGAGACAGCTCCTACGAGCAGTACTTC.

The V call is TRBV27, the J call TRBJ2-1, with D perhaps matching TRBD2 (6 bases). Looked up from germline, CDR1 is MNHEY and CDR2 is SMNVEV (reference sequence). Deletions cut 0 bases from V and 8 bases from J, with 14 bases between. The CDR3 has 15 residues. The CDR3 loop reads CASSLSGSGLDEQFF. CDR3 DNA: TGTGCCAGCAGTTTATCGGGTAGCGGCCTGGATGAGCAGTTCTTC.

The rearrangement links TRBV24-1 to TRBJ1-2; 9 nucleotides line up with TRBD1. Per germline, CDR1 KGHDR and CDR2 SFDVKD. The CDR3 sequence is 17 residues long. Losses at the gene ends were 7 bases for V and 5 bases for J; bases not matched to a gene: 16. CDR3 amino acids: CATSPRGTGMNYYGYTF. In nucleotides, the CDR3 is TGTGCCACCAGCCCACGGGGGACAGGGATGAATTATTATGGCTACACCTTC.

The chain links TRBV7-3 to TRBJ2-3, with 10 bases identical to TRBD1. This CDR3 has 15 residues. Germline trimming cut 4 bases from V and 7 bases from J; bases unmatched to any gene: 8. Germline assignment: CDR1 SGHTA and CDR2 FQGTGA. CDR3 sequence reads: CASSYDRDRGNTQYF. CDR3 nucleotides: TGTGCCAGCAGCTACGACCGGGACAGGGGAAATACGCAGTATTTT. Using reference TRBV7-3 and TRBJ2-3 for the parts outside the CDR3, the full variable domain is GAGVSQTPSNKVTEKGKYVELRCDPISGHTALYWYRQSLGQGPEFLIYFQGTGAADDSGLPNDRFFAVRPEGSVSTLKIQRTERGDSAVYLCASSYDRDRGNTQYFGPGTRLTVL.

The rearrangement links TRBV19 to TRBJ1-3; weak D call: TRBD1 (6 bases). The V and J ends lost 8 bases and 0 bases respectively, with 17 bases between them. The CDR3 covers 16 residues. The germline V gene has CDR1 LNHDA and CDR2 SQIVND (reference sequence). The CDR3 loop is CASARGGTVSGNTIYF. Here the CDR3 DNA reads TGTGCCAGTGCTAGGGGGGGGACCGTCTCTGGAAACACCATATATTTT. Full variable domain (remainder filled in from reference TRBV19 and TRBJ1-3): DGGITQSPKYLFRKEGQNVTLSCEQNLNHDAMYWYRQDPGQGLRLIYYSQIVNDFQKGDIAEGYSVSREKKESFPLTVTSAQKNPTAFYLCASARGGTVSGNTIYFGEGSWLTVV.

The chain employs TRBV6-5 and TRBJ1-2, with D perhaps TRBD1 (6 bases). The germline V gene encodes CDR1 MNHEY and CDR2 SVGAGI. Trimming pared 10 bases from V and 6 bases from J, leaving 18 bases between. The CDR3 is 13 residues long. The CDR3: CAISDRGINGYTF. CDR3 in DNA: TGTGCCATCTCGGACAGAGGTATCAATGGCTACACCTTC.

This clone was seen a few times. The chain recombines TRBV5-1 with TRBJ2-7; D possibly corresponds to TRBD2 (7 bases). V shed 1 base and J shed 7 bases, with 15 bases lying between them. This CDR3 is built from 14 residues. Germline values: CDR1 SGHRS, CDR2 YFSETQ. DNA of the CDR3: TGCGCCAGCAGCTTGAGCGCGGGGGCGCGGGAGCAGTACTTC. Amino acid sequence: CASSLSAGAREQYF.

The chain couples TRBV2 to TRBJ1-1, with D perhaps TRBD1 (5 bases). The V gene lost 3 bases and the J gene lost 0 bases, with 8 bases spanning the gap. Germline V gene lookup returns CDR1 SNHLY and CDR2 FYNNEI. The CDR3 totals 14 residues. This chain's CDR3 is CASSDWGMNTEAFF. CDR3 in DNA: TGTGCCAGCAGTGATTGGGGCATGAACACTGAAGCTTTCTTT.

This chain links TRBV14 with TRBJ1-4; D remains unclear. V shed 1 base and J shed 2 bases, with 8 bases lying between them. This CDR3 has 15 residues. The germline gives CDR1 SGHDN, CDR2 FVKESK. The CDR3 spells CASSQGAATNEKLFF. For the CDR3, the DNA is TGTGCCAGCAGCCAAGGGGCAGCTACTAATGAAAAACTGTTTTTT.

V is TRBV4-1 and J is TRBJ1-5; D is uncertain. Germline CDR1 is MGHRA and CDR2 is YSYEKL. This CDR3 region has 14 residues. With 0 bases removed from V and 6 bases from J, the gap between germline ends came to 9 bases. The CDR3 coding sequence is TGCGCCAGCAGCCAAGATCTGCGAGTTCAGCCCCAGCATTTT. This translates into CASSQDLRVQPQHF.

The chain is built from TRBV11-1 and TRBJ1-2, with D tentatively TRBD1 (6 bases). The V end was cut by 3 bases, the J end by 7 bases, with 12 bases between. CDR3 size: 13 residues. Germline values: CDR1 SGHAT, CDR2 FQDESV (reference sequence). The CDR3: CASSFPRGSGYTF. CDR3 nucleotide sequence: TGTGCCAGCAGCTTCCCTAGGGGGTCTGGCTACACCTTC.

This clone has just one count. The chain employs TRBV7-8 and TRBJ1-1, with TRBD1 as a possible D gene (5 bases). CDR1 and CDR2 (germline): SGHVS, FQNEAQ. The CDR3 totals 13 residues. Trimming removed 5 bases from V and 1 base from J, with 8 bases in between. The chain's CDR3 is CASSRGTNTEAFF. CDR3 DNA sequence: TGTGCCAGCAGCAGGGGCACGAACACTGAAGCTTTCTTT.

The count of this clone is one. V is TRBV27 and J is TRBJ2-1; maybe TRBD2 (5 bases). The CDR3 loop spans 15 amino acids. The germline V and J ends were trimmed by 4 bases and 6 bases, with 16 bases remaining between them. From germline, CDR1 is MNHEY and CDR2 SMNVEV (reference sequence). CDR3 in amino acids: CASSSPHLEGNEQFF. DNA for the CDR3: TGTGCCAGCAGTTCACCGCACCTAGAGGGCAATGAGCAGTTCTTC.

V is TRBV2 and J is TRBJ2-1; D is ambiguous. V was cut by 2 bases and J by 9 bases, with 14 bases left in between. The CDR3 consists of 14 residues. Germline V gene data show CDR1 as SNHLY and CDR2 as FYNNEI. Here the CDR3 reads CASSERWQAVEQFF. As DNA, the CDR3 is TGTGCCAGCAGTGAACGATGGCAGGCCGTTGAGCAGTTCTTC. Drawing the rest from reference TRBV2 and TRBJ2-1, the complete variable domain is EPEVTQTPSHQVTQMGQEVILRCVPISNHLYFYWYRQILGQKVEFLVSFYNNEISEKSEIFDDQFSVERPDGSNFTLKIRSTKLEDSAMYFCASSERWQAVEQFFGPGTRLTVL.

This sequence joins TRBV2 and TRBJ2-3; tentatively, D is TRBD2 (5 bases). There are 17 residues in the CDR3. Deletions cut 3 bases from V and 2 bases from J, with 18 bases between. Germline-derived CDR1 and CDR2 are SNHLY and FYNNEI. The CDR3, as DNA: TGTGCCAGCAGTGAGTTGGCTGGACTTAAGTCCACAGATACGCAGTATTTT. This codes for CASSELAGLKSTDTQYF.

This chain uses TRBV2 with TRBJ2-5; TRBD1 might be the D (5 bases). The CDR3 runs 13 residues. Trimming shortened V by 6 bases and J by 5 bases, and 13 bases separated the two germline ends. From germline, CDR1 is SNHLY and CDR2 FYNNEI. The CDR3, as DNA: TGTGCCAGCAGGACATTCCCAGGGGAGACCCAGTACTTC. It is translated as CASRTFPGETQYF.

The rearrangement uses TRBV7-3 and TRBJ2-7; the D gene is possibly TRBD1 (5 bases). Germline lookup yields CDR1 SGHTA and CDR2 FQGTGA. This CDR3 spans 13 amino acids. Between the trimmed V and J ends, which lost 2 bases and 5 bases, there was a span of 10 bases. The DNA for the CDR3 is TGTGCCAGCAGCTTAGGCCCCAGGGACGAGCAGTACTTC. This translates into CASSLGPRDEQYF.

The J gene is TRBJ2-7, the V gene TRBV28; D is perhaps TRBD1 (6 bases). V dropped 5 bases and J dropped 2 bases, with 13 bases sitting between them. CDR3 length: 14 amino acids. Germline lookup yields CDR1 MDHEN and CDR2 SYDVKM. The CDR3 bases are TGTGCCAGCAGTCCCGGACAGAAACCCTACGAGCAGTACTTC. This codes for CASSPGQKPYEQYF.

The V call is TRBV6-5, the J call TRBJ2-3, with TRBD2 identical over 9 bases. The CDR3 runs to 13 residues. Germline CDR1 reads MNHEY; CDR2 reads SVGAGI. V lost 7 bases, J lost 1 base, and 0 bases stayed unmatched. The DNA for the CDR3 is TGTGCCAGCAAGCGGGGGGGCACAGATACGCAGTATTTT. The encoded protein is CASKRGGTDTQYF.

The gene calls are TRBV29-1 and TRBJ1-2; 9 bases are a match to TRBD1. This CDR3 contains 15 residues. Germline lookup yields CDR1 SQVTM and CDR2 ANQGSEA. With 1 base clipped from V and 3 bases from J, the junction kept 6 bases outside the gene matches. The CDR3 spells CSVEGYDRGYYGYTF. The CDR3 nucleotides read TGCAGCGTTGAAGGGTATGACAGGGGGTACTATGGCTACACCTTC. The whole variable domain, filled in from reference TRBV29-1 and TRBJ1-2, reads SAVISQKPSRDICQRGTSLTIQCQVDSQVTMMFWYRQQPGQSLTLIATANQGSEATYESGFVIDKFPISRPNLTFSTLTVSNMSPEDSSIYLCSVEGYDRGYYGYTFGSGTRLTVV.

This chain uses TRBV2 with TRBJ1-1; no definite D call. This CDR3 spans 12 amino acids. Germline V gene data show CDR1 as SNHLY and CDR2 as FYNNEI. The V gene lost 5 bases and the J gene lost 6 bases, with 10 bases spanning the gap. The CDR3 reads CASSFRSSEAFF. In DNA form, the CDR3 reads TGTGCCAGCAGTTTCCGGTCATCTGAAGCTTTCTTT.

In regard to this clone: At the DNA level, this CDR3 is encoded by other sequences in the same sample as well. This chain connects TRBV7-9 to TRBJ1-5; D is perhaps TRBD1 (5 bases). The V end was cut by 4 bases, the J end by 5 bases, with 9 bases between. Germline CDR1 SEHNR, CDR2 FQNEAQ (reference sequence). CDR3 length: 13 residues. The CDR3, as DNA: TGTGCCAGCAGCTCCACGGGGGATCAGCCCCAGCATTTT. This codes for CASSSTGDQPQHF.